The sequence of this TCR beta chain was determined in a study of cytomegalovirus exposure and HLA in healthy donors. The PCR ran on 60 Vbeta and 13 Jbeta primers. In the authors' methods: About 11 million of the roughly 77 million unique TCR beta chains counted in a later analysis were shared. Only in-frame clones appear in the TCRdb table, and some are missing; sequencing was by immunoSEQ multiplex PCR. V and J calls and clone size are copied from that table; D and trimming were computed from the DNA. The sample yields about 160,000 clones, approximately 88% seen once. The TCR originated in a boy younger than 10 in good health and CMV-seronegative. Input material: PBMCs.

This CDR3 is CASSTERDFSYNEQFF. In nucleotides, the CDR3 is TGTGCCAGTAGTACCGAGCGGGACTTCTCCTACAATGAGCAGTTCTTC. This chain connects TRBV19 to TRBJ2-1, with 7 bases identical to TRBD2. Germline assignment: CDR1 LNHDA and CDR2 SQIVND (reference sequence). With V trimmed by 4 bases and J by 0 bases, 6 bases remained unmatched. This CDR3 is 16 amino acids long. Full variable domain (outside the CDR3, taken from reference TRBV19 and TRBJ2-1): DGGITQSPKYLFRKEGQNVTLSCEQNLNHDAMYWYRQDPGQGLRLIYYSQIVNDFQKGDIAEGYSVSREKKESFPLTVTSAQKNPTAFYLCASSTERDFSYNEQFFGPGTRLTVL.